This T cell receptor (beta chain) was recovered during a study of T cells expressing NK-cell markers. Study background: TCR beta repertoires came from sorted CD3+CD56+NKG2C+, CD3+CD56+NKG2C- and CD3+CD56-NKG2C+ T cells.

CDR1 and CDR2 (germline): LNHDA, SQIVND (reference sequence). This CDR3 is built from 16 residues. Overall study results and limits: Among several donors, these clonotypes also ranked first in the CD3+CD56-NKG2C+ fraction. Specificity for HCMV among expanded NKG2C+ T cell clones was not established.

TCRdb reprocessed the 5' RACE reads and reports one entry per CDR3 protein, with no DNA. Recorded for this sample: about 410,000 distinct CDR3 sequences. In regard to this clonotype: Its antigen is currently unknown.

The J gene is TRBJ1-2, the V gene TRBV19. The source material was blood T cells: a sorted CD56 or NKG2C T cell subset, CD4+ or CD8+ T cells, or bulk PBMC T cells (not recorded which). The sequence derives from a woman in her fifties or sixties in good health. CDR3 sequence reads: CASSIPGGGLNYGYTF.